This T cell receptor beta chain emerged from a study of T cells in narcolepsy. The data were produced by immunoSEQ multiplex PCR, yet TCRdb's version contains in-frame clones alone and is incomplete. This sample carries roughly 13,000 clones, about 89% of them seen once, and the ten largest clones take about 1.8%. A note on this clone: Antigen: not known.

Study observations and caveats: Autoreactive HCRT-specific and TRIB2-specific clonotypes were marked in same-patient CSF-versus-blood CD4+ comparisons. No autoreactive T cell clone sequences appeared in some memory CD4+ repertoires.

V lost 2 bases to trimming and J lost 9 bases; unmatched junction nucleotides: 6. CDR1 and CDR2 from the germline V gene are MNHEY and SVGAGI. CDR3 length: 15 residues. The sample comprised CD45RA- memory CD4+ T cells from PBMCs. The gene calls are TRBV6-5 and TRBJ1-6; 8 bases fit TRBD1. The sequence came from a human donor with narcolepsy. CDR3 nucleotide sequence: TGTGCCAGCAGTTACCGACAGGGGTTCGGTTCACCCCTCCACTTT. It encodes CASSYRQGFGSPLHF.